A selection of T cell receptor beta chains follows, all from one sample in a study of breast tumors, draining lymph nodes, adjacent tissues. TCRdb reanalysed the multiplex PCR reads using MiXCR and keeps one entry per CDR3 protein. The sample holds about 150,000 distinct CDR3 sequences, about a fifth seen once. The source material was axillary lymph node tissue. Every receptor here comes from a female donor with breast cancer. Some clones in this sample may be carry-over from other donors' samples. CDR3s leave out the opening cysteine and the closing phenylalanine or tryptophan.

len | j_gene | v_gene | CDR3aa
13 | TRBJ2-3 | TRBV19 | ASSTRGQRTDTQY
13 | TRBJ2-1 | TRBV18 | ASSPGLAGGNEQF
14 | TRBJ2-1 | TRBV24-1 | ATSDRSGRSYNEQF
12 | TRBJ2-7 | TRBV7-2 | ASTQGPLKHEQY
11 | TRBJ1-1 | TRBV20-1 | SAERTVNTEAF
11 | TRBJ2-1 | TRBV12-3/TRBV12-4 | ASSLTGGNEQF
12 | TRBJ1-5 | TRBV2 | ASSENRGGQPQH
10 | TRBJ2-5 | TRBV29-1 | SAVEGLGTQY
12 | TRBJ1-4 | TRBV5-4 | ASRRTGTNEKLF
14 | TRBJ1-2 | TRBV10-3 | AISSPPGPQGDGYT
15 | TRBJ2-2 | TRBV7-7 | ASSPGTSGRITGELF
14 | TRBJ2-5 | TRBV12-3/TRBV12-4 | ASSLGQGSGQETQY
11 | TRBJ2-3 | TRBV29-1 | SVLTGRTDTQY
9 | TRBJ2-3 | TRBV20-1 | STKGADTQY
12 | TRBJ2-1 | TRBV5-4 | ASRPGLDYNEQF
14 | TRBJ1-3 | TRBV12-5 | ASEPPRQPSGNTIY
13 | TRBJ2-1 | TRBV18 | ASSGQGPPYNEQF
16 | TRBJ2-1 | TRBV4-1 | ASSQGPSGSPSGNEQF
13 | TRBJ1-3 | TRBV10-3 | AIRHRETDGYTIY
12 | TRBJ1-2 | TRBV18 | ASSSGTGDYGYT
14 | TRBJ2-3 | TRBV7-2 | ASSSRGLAETDTQY
13 | TRBJ2-7 | TRBV7-9 | ASSLARGGKDEQY
12 | TRBJ2-1 | TRBV6-6 | ASSQIDGAVEQF
13 | TRBJ2-1 | TRBV5-1 | ASSWGTGGNNEQF
19 | TRBJ2-2 | TRBV4-3 | ASSQELAGLAGEAFTGELF
13 | TRBJ2-6 | TRBV7-9 | ASSLLGIGANVLT
11 | TRBJ1-5 | TRBV7-2 | ASSLVGGQPQH
13 | TRBJ1-4 | TRBV20-1 | SAEGGQGTNEKLF
11 | TRBJ2-1 | TRBV3-1 | ASSPRLNNEQF
14 | TRBJ2-1 | TRBV6-2/TRBV6-3 | ASSSPRLAGNNEQF
13 | TRBJ2-1 | TRBV10-1 | ASSEGATKAYEQF
13 | TRBJ2-7 | TRBV10-3 | AISLTGTGSYEQY
14 | TRBJ1-5 | TRBV27 | ASGHLGDIRDQPQH
11 | TRBJ2-4 | TRBV19 | ATTGLAKNIQY
15 | TRBJ2-3 | TRBV7-2 | ASSLEGLAGDTDTQY
14 | TRBJ1-4 | TRBV5-1 | ASSLVQPGGNEKLF
15 | TRBJ2-7 | TRBV28 | ASSLWTGTGISYEQY
12 | TRBJ2-1 | TRBV15 | ATSRDRLGDEQF
15 | TRBJ2-4 | TRBV6-5 | ASRSGRAAGGENIQY
10 | TRBJ2-7 | TRBV6-1 | ASRTRSYEQY
12 | TRBJ2-2 | TRBV27 | ASRKRRDTGELF
14 | TRBJ2-1 | TRBV9 | ASSVGDRGSYNEQF
13 | TRBJ2-7 | TRBV6-1 | ASSEPGQHSYEQY
14 | TRBJ2-2 | TRBV5-1 | ASSLESAASTGELF
13 | TRBJ2-3 | TRBV6-6 | ASSGLAGVADTQY
13 | TRBJ2-7 | TRBV7-2 | ASSLVAGDTYEQY
15 | TRBJ2-7 | TRBV9 | ASSASTTSGRSYEQY
9 | TRBJ2-7 | TRBV20-1 | SATSAYEQY
12 | TRBJ2-2 | TRBV11-3 | ASSLYGSTGELF
12 | TRBJ2-7 | TRBV4-3 | ASSPGLAFNEQY